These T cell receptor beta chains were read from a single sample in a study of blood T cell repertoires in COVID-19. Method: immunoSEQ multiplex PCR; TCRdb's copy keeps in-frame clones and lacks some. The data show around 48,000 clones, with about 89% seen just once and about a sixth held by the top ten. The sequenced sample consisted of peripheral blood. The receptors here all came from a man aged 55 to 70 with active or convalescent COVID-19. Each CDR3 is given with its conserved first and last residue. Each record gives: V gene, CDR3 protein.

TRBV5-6 CASSWTGEQYF
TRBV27 CASSFIGGVGTEAFF
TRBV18 CASSPYSPGENTEAFF
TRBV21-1 CASSVRDRGINEQFF
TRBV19 CASNPGQGNSPLHF
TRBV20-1 CSASRVFQETQYF
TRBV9 CASSASGQLFAGEQFF
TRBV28 CASTRGIEKLFF
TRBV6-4 CASSVEANTEAFF
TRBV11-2 CASSLGPGPRLYNEQFF
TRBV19 CASSQLEAEQFF
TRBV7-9 CASSSHIGGTEAFF
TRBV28 CASRGEDSPLHF
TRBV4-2 CASSLARDWSSYEQYF
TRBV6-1 CASSDRGHTDTQYF
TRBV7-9 CASTTGKGAGDTEAFF